The clone carrying this T cell receptor (beta chain) was counted only a few times. Its target is not known. CD25-based Treg depletion was applied to purified naive CD4+ T cells. Germline CDR1 reads SQVTM; CDR2 reads ANQGSEA. The V segment lost 5 bases and the J segment 5 bases; nucleotides outside the gene matches: 6. CDR3 length equals 13 residues. TCRdb used MiXCR to reprocess the 5' RACE reads, holding one entry per CDR3 protein. The sample consists of about 54,000 distinct CDR3 sequences, 17% of them appearing once. Regarding the study as a whole: Larger-cohort validation covered only one TCR beta V-J rearrangement. The TCR gene usage of tumor memory CD4+ T cells clustered together with blood and lymph node memory CD4+ cells and with lymph node naive CD4+ cells.

This chain links TRBV29-1 with TRBJ2-7; 10 positions agree with TRBD1. Material: naive CD4+ T cells sorted from blood. Described subset: naive CD4+ T cells, CD4+CD45RA+CD25-. The clonotype comes from a female donor with breast cancer. The CDR3 reads CSVLGQGYHEQYF. Written as DNA, the CDR3 is TGCAGCGTTCTGGGACAGGGGTACCACGAGCAGTACTTC.